This record concerns one TCR beta chain sequence. CDR3 length equals 13 residues. Germline V CDR1 and CDR2: MGHDK, SYGVNS. V dropped 1 base and J dropped 4 bases, with 7 bases sitting between them. This sample is drawn from a study of blood T cell repertoires in COVID-19. Turning to the study itself: COVID-19 samples from acute and convalescent phases originated in the United States, Italy and Spain. Sample material is recorded as cDNA or gDNA derived from T cells, B-cell-depleted T cells, or PBMCs.

The protocol was immunoSEQ multiplex PCR, while the TCRdb copy is restricted to in-frame clones and leaves out a portion. Here the sample spans approximately 300,000 clones, 70% to 90% being singletons. The TCR comes from a man younger than 35 who had recovered from COVID-19. The chain is built from TRBV25-1 and TRBJ1-1; D call uncertain. Sequenced sample: peripheral blood. This CDR3 is CASSESVRTEAFF. The DNA of the CDR3 is TGTGCCAGCAGTGAATCGGTGCGCACTGAAGCTTTCTTT. Filled out from reference TRBV25-1 and TRBJ1-1, the complete variable domain reads EADIYQTPRYLVIGTGKKITLECSQTMGHDKMYWYQQDPGMELHLIHYSYGVNSTEKGDLSSESTVSRIRTEHFPLTLESARPSHTSQYLCASSESVRTEAFFGQGTRLTVV.